This T cell receptor (beta chain) was captured by sequencing in a study of blood T cell repertoires in COVID-19. Study in general: Whether acute or convalescent, the COVID-19 samples came from the United States, Italy and Spain. Sample material is recorded as cDNA or gDNA derived from T cells, B-cell-depleted T cells, or PBMCs.

Per the original data handling: Amplification from reference gene primers served as the basis for estimated nucleated cell counts. Using immunoSEQ multiplex PCR, the repertoire was profiled, and TCRdb retains in-frame clones only, with some absent. V, J and clone size reflect that table, while D and trimming were determined from the DNA. The table has over 400,000 clones, approximately 83% seen once. CDR1 and CDR2 (germline): LNHDA, SQIVND (reference sequence). The CDR3 runs to 16 residues. Trimming took 1 base from V and 0 from J, leaving 12 bases between them. The clonotype comes from a human donor in a cohort sampled during active COVID-19. The chain has TRBV19 and TRBJ1-1; D is perhaps TRBD1 (6 bases). Sequences were obtained from peripheral blood. CDR3 coding DNA: TGTGCCAGTAGTATAGGTCGACAGGCTCTGAACACTGAAGCTTTCTTT. It translates to CASSIGRQALNTEAFF. The full variable domain, its missing parts supplied by reference TRBV19 and TRBJ1-1, is DGGITQSPKYLFRKEGQNVTLSCEQNLNHDAMYWYRQDPGQGLRLIYYSQIVNDFQKGDIAEGYSVSREKKESFPLTVTSAQKNPTAFYLCASSIGRQALNTEAFFGQGTRLTVV.